The 26 T cell receptor beta chains given below trace back to one sample, sequenced in a study of blood T cell repertoires in COVID-19. The method was immunoSEQ multiplex PCR; TCRdb's version includes in-frame clones alone and lacks a portion of them. Counted here are around 310,000 clones, almost 90% occurring once; the ten biggest clones make up roughly 1%. Sequenced: peripheral blood. All receptors come from a woman between 40 and 55 years old with COVID-19, enrolled during active disease.

The CDR3 coding sequence is TGTGCCAGCAGTTTTTCCCGACAGGGGGCTGGGCGGAACACTGAAGCTTTCTTT. Amino acids: CASSFSRQGAGRNTEAFF. The chain carries TRBV27 and TRBJ1-1; 10 nucleotides agree with TRBD1. Looked up from germline, CDR1 is MNHEY and CDR2 is SMNVEV (reference sequence). The V segment lost 3 bases and the J segment 1 base; nucleotides outside the gene matches: 11. This CDR3 comprises 18 residues.

In its sample, this clone was seen once. V is TRBV15 and J is TRBJ1-2; 7 bases agree with TRBD1. V dropped 0 bases and J dropped 8; count of bases not matched to a gene: 15. There are 17 residues in the CDR3. Germline CDR1 and CDR2: LNHNV and YYDKDF (reference sequence). The CDR3 spells CATSRDLGDLTGNGYTF. As DNA, the CDR3 is TGTGCCACCAGCAGAGACCTCGGCGACCTGACAGGGAACGGCTACACCTTC.

The rearrangement joins TRBV7-9 to TRBJ1-5; a possible D gene is TRBD1 (6 bases). CDR3 length: 15 amino acids. V lost 3 bases, J lost 4 bases, and 13 bases lay in between. The germline gives CDR1 SEHNR, CDR2 FQNEAQ (reference sequence). DNA of the CDR3: TGTGCCAGCAGCTTTTCGGACAGCTATAATCAGCCCCAGCATTTT. It translates to CASSFSDSYNQPQHF.

This clone was seen a handful of times. This chain connects TRBV28 to TRBJ1-2; D not resolved. Germline V lookup: CDR1 MDHEN, CDR2 SYDVKM. The CDR3 is 11 amino acids. V was trimmed by 4 bases and J by 6 bases, leaving 6 bases between them. The CDR3 region is CASSYSNGYTF. The CDR3 nucleotides are TGTGCCAGCAGTTACAGCAATGGCTACACCTTC.

The V call is TRBV28, the J call TRBJ2-1, with a possible D match to TRBD2 (6 bases). Germline CDR1 reads MDHEN; CDR2 reads SYDVKM. V was pared by 8 bases and J by 4 bases, with 21 bases between. The CDR3 has 16 residues. CDR3 DNA: TGTGCCAGCGTGAAGGGCGACTTGGGGGGATACAATGAGCAGTTCTTC. This gives the protein CASVKGDLGGYNEQFF.

V gene TRBV5-5 combines with J gene TRBJ1-5; 7 positions match TRBD1. Trimming removed 0 bases from V and 4 bases from J; junction bases left unmatched: 4. This CDR3 is 15 amino acids long. CDR1 is SGHKS and CDR2 is YYEKEE in the germline V gene (reference sequence). The CDR3: CASSLETGFNQPQHF. DNA for the CDR3: TGTGCCAGCAGCTTGGAGACAGGGTTTAATCAGCCCCAGCATTTT.

V is TRBV6-1 and J is TRBJ2-1; 13 positions match TRBD2. This CDR3 contains 17 residues. The germline gives CDR1 MNHNS, CDR2 SASEGT. Germline trimming cut 4 bases from V and 0 bases from J; bases unmatched to any gene: 3. The CDR3 loop reads CASSVGLAGSSYNEQFF. The CDR3 coding sequence is TGTGCCAGCAGTGTGGGACTAGCGGGGAGCTCCTACAATGAGCAGTTCTTC.

This clone was seen only once. The chain combines TRBV7-2 with TRBJ1-2, with 8 bases fitting TRBD1. The CDR3 extends over 16 amino acids. Unmatched junction bases numbered 7, after V lost 0 bases and J lost 4 bases. Germline V gene data show CDR1 as SGHTA and CDR2 as FQGNSA. CDR3: CASSLARGQGSYGYTF. The CDR3 region has the DNA TGTGCCAGCAGCTTAGCCCGCGGACAGGGTAGCTATGGCTACACCTTC.

The table lists this clone with a count of one. The chain uses TRBV7-9 and TRBJ2-3; no clear D. The CDR3 is 12 amino acids. V dropped 4 bases and J dropped 2 bases, with 4 bases sitting between them. Germline V gives CDR1 SEHNR, CDR2 FQNEAQ (reference sequence). The CDR3 DNA follows: TGTGCCAGCAGCTCTTCCACAGATACGCAGTATTTT. Amino acid sequence: CASSSSTDTQYF.

The genes are TRBV29-1 and TRBJ2-7; 7 nucleotides agree with TRBD2. The V gene end was trimmed by 6 bases and the J gene end by 3 bases; junction bases not matched to a gene: 2. CDR3 length equals 11 residues. Germline V lookup: CDR1 SQVTM, CDR2 ANQGSEA. The CDR3 nucleotides are TGCAGCGTGACGGGGGGCTACGAGCAGTACTTC. Protein product: CSVTGGYEQYF.

The gene calls are TRBV30 and TRBJ1-1, with TRBD1 as a possible D gene (6 bases). V lost 2 bases to trimming and J lost 4 bases, with 11 bases between them. The CDR3 sequence is 13 residues long. In germline, CDR1 is GTSNPN, CDR2 SVGIG (reference sequence). CDR3 sequence (DNA): TGTGCCTGGAGTAGGGGGGGCACCACTGAAGCTTTCTTT. As protein: CAWSRGGTTEAFF.

This chain connects TRBV7-2 to TRBJ1-6; D unresolved. CDR1 and CDR2 (germline): SGHTA, FQGNSA. This CDR3 spans 12 amino acids. V lost 3 bases to trimming and J lost 8 bases, with 5 bases between them. The CDR3 reads CASSFLDSPLHF. The CDR3 DNA sequence: TGTGCCAGCAGCTTTCTCGATTCACCCCTCCACTTT. Combining the CDR3 with reference TRBV7-2 and TRBJ1-6 gives the whole variable domain GAGVSQSPSNKVTEKGKDVELRCDPISGHTALYWYRQSLGQGLEFLIYFQGNSAPDKSGLPSDRFSAERTGGSVSTLTIQRTQQEDSAVYLCASSFLDSPLHFGNGTRLTVT.

V gene TRBV4-3 combines with J gene TRBJ2-2, with 8 bases fitting TRBD1. Germline CDR1 reads LGHNA; CDR2 reads YSLEER. Trimming cost V 1 base and J 4 bases; bases outside gene matches: 11. The CDR3 is 18 residues long. Written as DNA, the CDR3 is TGCGCCAGCAGCCAAGTTCCCCAGGGGGCGCCGGGCACCGGGGAGCTGTTTTTT. As protein: CASSQVPQGAPGTGELFF.

The chain combines TRBV10-3 with TRBJ1-4; a possible D gene is TRBD1 (5 bases). The V end was cut by 3 bases, the J end by 4 bases, with 9 bases between. Germline CDR1 ENHRY, CDR2 SYGVKD. The CDR3 runs to 14 residues. CDR3 in amino acids: CAISERGINEKLFF. DNA for the CDR3: TGTGCCATCAGTGAACGGGGGATTAATGAAAAACTGTTTTTT.

CDR3 in DNA: TGTGCCACCAGCAGAGGGGGACAGGGGTTGGGAAAAAACACCATATATTTT. Translating it yields CATSRGGQGLGKNTIYF. The chain uses TRBV15 and TRBJ1-3; 10 nucleotides line up with TRBD1. The CDR3 runs to 17 residues. Germline assignment: CDR1 LNHNV and CDR2 YYDKDF (reference sequence). Trimming removed 1 base from V and 6 bases from J; junction bases left unmatched: 9.

The genes are TRBV28 and TRBJ1-2, with D unresolved. Looked up from germline, CDR1 is MDHEN and CDR2 is SYDVKM. The V and J ends lost 2 bases and 8 bases respectively, with 15 bases between them. The CDR3 runs 14 residues. CDR3 sequence (DNA): TGTGCCAGCAGTTTACCAGGCTCGGCCTACGGCTACACCTTC. Translated: CASSLPGSAYGYTF.

This chain uses TRBV5-1 with TRBJ2-1, with TRBD1 as a possible D gene (5 bases). The CDR3 runs to 16 residues. V was clipped by 0 bases and J by 6 bases, with 16 bases between them. Germline values: CDR1 SGHRS, CDR2 YFSETQ. CDR3 region: CASSLVGQSTVNEQFF. CDR3 coding DNA: TGCGCCAGCAGCTTGGTGGGGCAGTCCACGGTCAATGAGCAGTTCTTC. Based on the CDR3 plus reference TRBV5-1 and TRBJ2-1, the full variable domain is KAGVTQTPRYLIKTRGQQVTLSCSPISGHRSVSWYQQTPGQGLQFLFEYFSETQRNKGNFPGRFSGRQFSNSRSEMNVSTLELGDSALYLCASSLVGQSTVNEQFFGPGTRLTVL.

The rearrangement uses TRBV6-1 and TRBJ1-2; TRBD1 matches 7 bases. V was pared by 5 bases and J by 1 base, with 7 bases of the junction left unmatched. In germline, CDR1 is MNHNS, CDR2 SASEGT. The CDR3 consists of 15 residues. CDR3 nucleotide sequence: TGTGCCAGCAGTTCCCGACAGGGATTTAACTATGGCTACACCTTC. Translation: CASSSRQGFNYGYTF.

This clone came up once. For the CDR3, the DNA is TGTGCCAGCAGTGAAAACGGAGTTTCTAGGCACGAGCAGTACTTC. It is translated as CASSENGVSRHEQYF. This sequence joins TRBV28 and TRBJ2-7; D not resolved. This CDR3 is built from 15 residues. Germline V gene sequence: CDR1 MDHEN, CDR2 SYDVKM. With 5 bases removed from V and 5 bases from J, the gap between germline ends came to 19 bases.

CDR3 sequence reads: CAIRSTEQAQYF. DNA for the CDR3: TGTGCCATCAGGTCGACCGAGCAGGCCCAGTACTTC. The rearrangement joins TRBV10-3 to TRBJ2-5; D gene unclear. Trimming removed 6 bases at V and 9 bases at J, with 14 bases between. The germline V gene has CDR1 ENHRY and CDR2 SYGVKD. The CDR3 is 12 residues long.

The chain employs TRBV6-5 and TRBJ2-5; D possibly corresponds to TRBD2 (6 bases). Between the trimmed V and J ends, which lost 1 base and 4 bases, there was a span of 16 bases. This CDR3 spans 16 amino acids. The germline V gene has CDR1 MNHEY and CDR2 SVGAGI. The CDR3 bases are TGTGCCAGCAGTTACTTGGGTAGCGGAGGCCTAGAGACCCAGTACTTC. Amino acids: CASSYLGSGGLETQYF.

The DNA of the CDR3 is TGCGCCAGCAGTCCCACTAGCCGCCTGTACGATGAGCAGTTCTTC. It yields the protein CASSPTSRLYDEQFF. The chain combines TRBV5-1 with TRBJ2-1, with D tentatively TRBD2 (6 bases). Germline V CDR1 and CDR2: SGHRS, YFSETQ. The CDR3 contains 15 residues. Trimming pared 5 bases from V and 8 bases from J, leaving 20 bases between.

The chain employs TRBV7-9 and TRBJ2-3, with 10 bases fitting TRBD2. The CDR3 covers 17 residues. Germline trimming cut 5 bases from V and 0 bases from J; bases unmatched to any gene: 8. Germline V gives CDR1 SEHNR, CDR2 FQNEAQ (reference sequence). Here the CDR3 reads CASSRESSGSSTDTQYF. CDR3 DNA: TGTGCCAGCAGCCGAGAATCTAGCGGGAGTAGCACAGATACGCAGTATTTT.

This clone was found a few times. This sequence joins TRBV29-1 and TRBJ1-1, with unresolved D. The CDR3 extends over 13 amino acids. Germline CDR1 reads SQVTM; CDR2 reads ANQGSEA. The DNA of the CDR3 is TGCAGTTATGCGGGTACTAAGAACACTGAAGCTTTCTTT. Encoded protein: CSYAGTKNTEAFF.

This clone has just a few counts. The V and J genes are TRBV19 and TRBJ1-1; 9 positions match TRBD1. The ends lost 5 bases at V and 10 bases at J; junction bases unmatched: 11. Germline loops: CDR1 LNHDA, CDR2 SQIVND (reference sequence). This CDR3 is built from 14 residues. CDR3 loop: CASSAQGAVRRAFF. CDR3 sequence (DNA): TGTGCCAGTAGTGCACAGGGGGCAGTGAGGAGAGCTTTCTTT.

The chain carries TRBV6-5 and TRBJ2-7; D perhaps matches TRBD1 (6 bases). Germline V gene lookup returns CDR1 MNHEY and CDR2 SVGAGI. The germline V and J ends were trimmed by 9 bases and 1 base, with 16 bases remaining between them. CDR3 length equals 14 residues. As DNA, the CDR3 is TGTGCCAGTTGGGGGCGGTCGGTGTCCTACGAGCAGTACTTC. This gives the protein CASWGRSVSYEQYF.